The rows below give T cell receptor beta chains drawn from one sample of a study of T cell clusters in autoimmune cytopenias. TCRdb reprocessed the multiplex PCR reads and keeps a single row for each CDR3 protein, giving no DNA. The sample has roughly 15,000 distinct CDR3 sequences; the top ten hold about 3.7%. The same specimen was also included in a second study, on T cell repertoires in aging, cancer and after chemotherapy.

The material sequenced was peripheral blood. The receptors shown here come from a human donor in good health. Both conserved end residues are part of each CDR3. Each record gives: clone size, CDR3 length, V gene, J gene, CDR3 protein. Clone size is shown for a subset of rows, as once, few, many or a class of expanded clone.

>NA|14|TRBV19|TRBJ2-7
CASRTGITSYEQYF
>NA|15|TRBV27|TRBJ2-1
CASSLASGSGNEQFF
>NA|15|TRBV27|TRBJ2-3
CASSLSRAGTDTQYF
>NA|14|TRBV24-1|TRBJ2-5
CATRSSGAKETQYF
>NA|14|TRBV5-1|TRBJ2-1
CASSSGSLYNEQFF
>NA|13|TRBV7-6|TRBJ2-5
CASSLSRQETQYF
>medium-sized|14|TRBV19|TRBJ2-3
CASRTSGYTDTQYF
>NA|12|TRBV12-3/TRBV12-4|TRBJ2-7
CASSPGIYEQYF
>NA|14|TRBV19|TRBJ1-1
CASTPDRLNTEAFF
>NA|16|TRBV19|TRBJ1-1
CASSTGQGLSGAEAFF
>NA|13|TRBV27|TRBJ1-4
CASSLREGEKLFF
>NA|13|TRBV7-9|TRBJ1-2
CASSLVRADGYTF
>NA|16|TRBV13|TRBJ2-7
CASSTRGLDHPYEQYF
>NA|14|TRBV6-6|TRBJ2-3
CASSYSSSRDTQYF
>NA|15|TRBV27|TRBJ2-7
CASSSASGRLYEQYF
>NA|14|TRBV30|TRBJ2-7
CACTTSRGLYEQYF
>NA|13|TRBV11-1|TRBJ1-2
CASSGSEGYGYTF
>NA|13|TRBV29-1|TRBJ1-1
CSARTASNTEAFF
>NA|13|TRBV11-1|TRBJ2-7
CASSYTRGYEQYF
>NA|17|TRBV5-6|TRBJ1-6
CASSLLGQGTYNSPLHF
>NA|14|TRBV5-4|TRBJ2-3
CASSIEPNSDTQYF
>NA|16|TRBV18|TRBJ2-6
CASSPLDSPGANVLTF
>NA|13|TRBV5-5|TRBJ1-5
CASSRTGAQPQHF
>NA|19|TRBV6-5|TRBJ2-1
CASSPGLAGGYETYNEQFF
>medium-sized|15|TRBV11-3|TRBJ2-7
CASSLVAGGSDEQYF
>NA|14|TRBV13|TRBJ2-7
CASSHGTRREEQYF
>NA|14|TRBV18|TRBJ1-5
CASSPGRSNQPQHF
>NA|14|TRBV19|TRBJ2-7
CASSIGTGPYEQYF
>NA|14|TRBV24-1|TRBJ1-4
CATSDRDREGKLFF
>NA|13|TRBV27|TRBJ2-2
CASRARGDGELFF
>NA|15|TRBV15|TRBJ2-3
CATSGTSMRSDTQYF
>medium-sized|14|TRBV29-1|TRBJ1-2
CSVGDPQAGNGYTF
>NA|16|TRBV6-5|TRBJ2-1
CASSFRFGRGYNEQFF
>NA|15|TRBV6-5|TRBJ1-3
CASRRSLGSGNTIYF
>NA|14|TRBV19|TRBJ1-1
CASTLGQMNTEAFF
>NA|12|TRBV24-1|TRBJ1-2
CATSDGTGAYTF
>NA|17|TRBV27|TRBJ2-1
CASSHKRAGGPYNEQFF
>NA|11|TRBV6-2/TRBV6-3|TRBJ2-5
CASGLSGTQYF
>NA|15|TRBV19|TRBJ2-6
CASSIRRAGANVLTF
>NA|12|TRBV29-1|TRBJ1-2
CSVATPGHSYTF
>medium-sized|18|TRBV12-3/TRBV12-4|TRBJ2-2
CASSLGLAGARGTGELFF
>NA|13|TRBV7-2|TRBJ1-2
CASSAGRVYGYTF
>NA|13|TRBV5-6|TRBJ2-5
CASKKRGQETQYF